Listed below are T cell receptor beta chains from one sample, sequenced in a study of T cell responses to AZD1222 COVID-19 vaccine. Libraries were prepared by immunoSEQ multiplex PCR; TCRdb keeps only in-frame clonotypes and omits some of them. The table lists roughly 150,000 clones, approximately 90% of them singletons, with approximately 1.1% in the top ten. Here the sequenced sample was peripheral blood, taken 28 days after the second AZD1222 dose. Receptors were obtained from an adult who received the AZD1222 COVID-19 vaccine. CDR3s include the opening cysteine and the closing phenylalanine or tryptophan. D genes are given only for firm matches. Clone size, where shown, is once, few, many, or a class for clones that have expanded.

j_call clone_size d_call v_call cdr3_nt cdr3_aa
TRBJ1-3 once TRBD1 TRBV25-1 TGTGCCAGCAGTCCCGGGACAGGGCCTGGAAACACCATATATTTT CASSPGTGPGNTIYF
TRBJ2-7 - - TRBV21-1 TGTGCCAGCAGCAAGAGTTACGAGCAGTACTTC CASSKSYEQYF
TRBJ2-7 - TRBD1 TRBV7-9 TGTGCCAGCAGCATCGGGACAGGTTATTGGGAGCAGTACTTC CASSIGTGYWEQYF
TRBJ1-1 - - TRBV5-4 TGTGCCAGCTCCTTGGGGGGGGTAATGAACACTGAAGCTTTCTTT CASSLGGVMNTEAFF
TRBJ2-2 - - TRBV10-2 TGCGCCAGCAGTGAGGGGACCGGGGAGCTGTTTTTT CASSEGTGELFF
TRBJ2-1 - - TRBV9 TGTGCCAGCAGCGTATCGGGGGGCCTGAGCTCCTACAATGAGCAGTTCTTC CASSVSGGLSSYNEQFF
TRBJ1-3 - - TRBV10-3 TGTGCTAATGGGGGTGGAAACACCATATATTTT CANGGGNTIYF
TRBJ1-1 - - TRBV6-1 TGTGCCAGCAGTGGGGAGAGACGGTATTTGAACACTGAAGCTTTCTTT CASSGERRYLNTEAFF
TRBJ1-1 - TRBD1 TRBV5-1 TGCGCCAGCAGACCCGGACAGGGCAGCACTGAAGCTTTCTTT CASRPGQGSTEAFF
TRBJ1-5 - - TRBV19 TGTGCCAGTACCCCTAATTTCGGGACAAACAGCAATCAGCCCCAGCATTTT CASTPNFGTNSNQPQHF
TRBJ2-6 - - TRBV5-8 TGTGCCAGCAGCTCCGGGAACAGCCTCTCTGGGGCCAACGTCCTGACTTTC CASSSGNSLSGANVLTF
TRBJ2-5 - TRBD1 TRBV18 TGTGCCAGCTCACCACCGTGGAACAGGGGAGAGACCCAGTACTTC CASSPPWNRGETQYF
TRBJ1-3 once - TRBV5-6 TGTGCCAGCAGCTTACGCAGCGCCCGATACTCTGGAAACACCATATATTTT CASSLRSARYSGNTIYF
TRBJ1-1 - TRBD1 TRBV28 TGTGCCAGCAGTCTCAACCGGGACAGGGGTAGCACTGAAGCTTTCTTT CASSLNRDRGSTEAFF
TRBJ1-2 - - TRBV29-1 TGCAGCGTTGTAAGACTAATCGACTATGGCTACACCTTC CSVVRLIDYGYTF
TRBJ1-1 - - TRBV18 TGTGCCAGCTCACCGATAATGGCAGTGGCGAACACTGAAGCTTTCTTT CASSPIMAVANTEAFF
TRBJ2-1 - TRBD2 TRBV7-9 TGTGCCAGCAGCTTAAGGGAACTAGCGGGGGCCGGTAATGAGCAGTTCTTC CASSLRELAGAGNEQFF
TRBJ2-3 - TRBD2 TRBV6-4 TGTGCCAGCAGTGAGAGGCGGGGGGAGACAGATACGCAGTATTTT CASSERRGETDTQYF
TRBJ1-2 once - TRBV21-1 TGTGCCAGCAGCTCAGAGAGGGTGGGCAGGAGGGATGGCTACACCTTC CASSSERVGRRDGYTF
TRBJ1-2 - - TRBV19 TGTGCCAGTAGTATACAGGGCGACTATGGCTACACCTTC CASSIQGDYGYTF
TRBJ1-6 - - TRBV6-5 TGTGCCAGCAGGGTAATCAGCTCCTATAATTCACCCCTCCACTTT CASRVISSYNSPLHF
TRBJ2-1 - TRBD2 TRBV9 TGTGCCAGCAGCGTAAGCGGGGCCTCCTACAATGAGCAGTTCTTC CASSVSGASYNEQFF